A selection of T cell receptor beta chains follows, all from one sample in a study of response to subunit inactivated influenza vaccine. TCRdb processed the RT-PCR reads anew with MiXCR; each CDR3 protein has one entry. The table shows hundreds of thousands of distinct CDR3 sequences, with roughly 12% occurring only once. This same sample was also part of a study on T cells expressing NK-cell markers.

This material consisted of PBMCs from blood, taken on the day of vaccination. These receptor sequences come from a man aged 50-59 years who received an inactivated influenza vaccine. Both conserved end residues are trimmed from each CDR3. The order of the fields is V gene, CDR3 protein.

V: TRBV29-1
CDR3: SGKGRFTDTQY

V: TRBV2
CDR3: ASSDPWRETYNEQF

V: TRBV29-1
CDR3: SVGTRYTDTQY

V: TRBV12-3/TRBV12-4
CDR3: ASSAGVYYNEQF

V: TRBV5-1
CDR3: ASSLSGQVPYEQY

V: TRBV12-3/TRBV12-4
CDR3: ASSLFWGRGTEAF

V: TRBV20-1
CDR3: SARNLASQETQY

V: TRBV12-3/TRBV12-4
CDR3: ASRGGLGTTDTQY

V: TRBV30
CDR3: AWDPWDDASTDTQY

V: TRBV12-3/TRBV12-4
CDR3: ASSLAPASYNEQF

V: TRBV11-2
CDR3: ASSSSRLYEQY

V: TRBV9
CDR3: ASSDSPQREETQY

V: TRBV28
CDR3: ASSSAGFSNQPQH

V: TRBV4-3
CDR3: ASSQVPSGSSPDTQY

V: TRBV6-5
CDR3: ASSYSIPGGAINIQY

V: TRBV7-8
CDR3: ASSVRQGDEQF

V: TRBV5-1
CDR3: ASSLPASGNPFSYNEQF

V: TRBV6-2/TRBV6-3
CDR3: ASSYSILYNEQF

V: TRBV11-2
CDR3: ASSRTQGYTEAF

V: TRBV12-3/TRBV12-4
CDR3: ASSSGLANLNTQY

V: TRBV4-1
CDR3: ASSQGIQLNTEAF

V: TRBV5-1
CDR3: ASSFSGQGNEQF

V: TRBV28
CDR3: ASSQGLAGGFYEQY

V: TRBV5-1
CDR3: ASSLGTSGDSTDTQY

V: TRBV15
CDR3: ATSRETSGSNEQF

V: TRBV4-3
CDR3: ASSQDVTGSAGRSYT

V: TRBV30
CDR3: AWSVYGNEQF

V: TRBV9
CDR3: ASSVSAGTYEQY

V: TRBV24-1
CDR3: ATSDDGAYGYT

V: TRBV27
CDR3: ASSLGRPGSYEQY